The 8 T cell receptor beta chains below were found in one sample sequenced in a study of monozygotic twins with inflammatory bowel disease. Following a re-call of the 5' RACE reads, TCRdb has one entry per CDR3 protein and lacks DNA. This table holds 210,000 or so distinct CDR3 sequences. Material: blood. The receptors derive from a human donor with ulcerative colitis or Crohn's disease, or a healthy co-twin of an affected twin (not recorded which).

This chain links TRBV25-1 with TRBJ2-7; there is no DNA to check the TCRdb D call of TRBD2. Germline V gene data show CDR1 as MGHDK and CDR2 as SYGVNS. This CDR3 comprises 12 residues. The CDR3: CASSGTSYEQYF.

The chain carries TRBV4-3 and TRBJ2-1; TCRdb proposes TRBD2, but this gene call is untestable without DNA. The CDR3 has 17 residues. Germline V CDR1 and CDR2: LGHNA, YSLEER. CDR3 sequence: CASSQFRASEKYNEQFF.

The rearrangement joins TRBV28 to TRBJ1-5. Germline assignment: CDR1 MDHEN and CDR2 SYDVKM. The CDR3 totals 14 residues. The CDR3 loop reads CATSDGHSNQPQHF. The complete variable domain, with remaining parts taken from reference TRBV28 and TRBJ1-5, reads DVKVTQSSRYLVKRTGEKVFLECVQDMDHENMFWYRQDPGLGLRLIYFSYDVKMKEKGDIPEGYSVSREKKERFSLILESASTNQTSMYLCATSDGHSNQPQHFGDGTRLSIL.

This chain links TRBV9 with TRBJ2-3; TCRdb's assignment of TRBD2 cannot be checked, as there is no DNA. The CDR3 contains 15 residues. The germline gives CDR1 SGDLS, CDR2 YYNGEE. The CDR3 reads CVSSVEGQEADTQYF.

The chain carries TRBV12-3 or TRBV12-4 and TRBJ2-2; TCRdb designates TRBD1, a call that cannot be tested without DNA. The CDR3 is 14 residues long. The CDR3 sequence: CASRPDRQTGELFF.

This rearrangement joins TRBV4-1 to TRBJ2-3; TCRdb designates TRBD1, a call that cannot be tested without DNA. The germline V gene encodes CDR1 MGHRA and CDR2 YSYEKL. There are 13 residues in the CDR3. The CDR3 loop reads CASSQEQGRGQYF.

The chain uses TRBV30 and TRBJ1-2; TCRdb's D call of TRBD1 is untestable without DNA. Germline V gene data show CDR1 as GTSNPN and CDR2 as SVGIG (reference sequence). This CDR3 contains 15 residues. CDR3 amino acids: CAWSVPGRVNYGYTF.

This sequence joins TRBV10-3 and TRBJ2-7; TCRdb returns TRBD2, unconfirmable since there is no DNA. Germline CDR1 is ENHRY and CDR2 is SYGVKD. This CDR3 region has 14 residues. The CDR3 sequence is CAISPAGEPYEQYF.